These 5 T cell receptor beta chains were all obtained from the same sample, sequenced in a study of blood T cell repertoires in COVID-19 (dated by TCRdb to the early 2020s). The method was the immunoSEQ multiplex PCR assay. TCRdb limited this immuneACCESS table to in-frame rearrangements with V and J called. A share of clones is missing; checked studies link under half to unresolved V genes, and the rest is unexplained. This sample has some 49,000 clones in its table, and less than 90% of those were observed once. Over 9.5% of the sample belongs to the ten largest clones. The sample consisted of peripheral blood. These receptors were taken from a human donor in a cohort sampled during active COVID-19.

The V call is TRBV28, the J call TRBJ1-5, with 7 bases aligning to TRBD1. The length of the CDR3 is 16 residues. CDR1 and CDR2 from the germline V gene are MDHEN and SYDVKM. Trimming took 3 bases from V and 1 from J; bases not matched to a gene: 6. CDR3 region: CASSFQGGPSNQPQHF. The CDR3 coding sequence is TGTGCCAGCAGTTTTCAAGGGGGCCCCAGCAATCAGCCCCAGCATTTT. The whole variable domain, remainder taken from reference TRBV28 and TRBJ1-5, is DVKVTQSSRYLVKRTGEKVFLECVQDMDHENMFWYRQDPGLGLRLIYFSYDVKMKEKGDIPEGYSVSREKKERFSLILESASTNQTSMYLCASSFQGGPSNQPQHFGDGTRLSIL.

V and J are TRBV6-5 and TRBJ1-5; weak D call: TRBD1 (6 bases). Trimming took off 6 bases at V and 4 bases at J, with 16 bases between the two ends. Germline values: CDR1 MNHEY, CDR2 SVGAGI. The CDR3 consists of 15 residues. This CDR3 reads CASRADSWANQPQHF. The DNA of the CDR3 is TGTGCCAGCAGGGCGGACAGTTGGGCAAATCAGCCCCAGCATTTT.

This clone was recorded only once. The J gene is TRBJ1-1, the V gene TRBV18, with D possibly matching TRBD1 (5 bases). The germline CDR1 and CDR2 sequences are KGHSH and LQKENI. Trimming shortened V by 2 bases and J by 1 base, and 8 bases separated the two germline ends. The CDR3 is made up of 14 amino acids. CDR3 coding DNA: TGTGCCAGCTCACCAAGAAGGGGGAACACTGAAGCTTTCTTT. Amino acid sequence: CASSPRRGNTEAFF.

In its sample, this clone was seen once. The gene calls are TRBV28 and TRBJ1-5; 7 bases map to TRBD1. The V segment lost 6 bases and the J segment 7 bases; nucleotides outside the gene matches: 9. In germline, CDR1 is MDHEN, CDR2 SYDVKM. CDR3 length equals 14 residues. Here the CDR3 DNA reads TGTGCCAGCAGCCAATCAGGGGGAAGACAGCCCCAGCATTTT. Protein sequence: CASSQSGGRQPQHF.

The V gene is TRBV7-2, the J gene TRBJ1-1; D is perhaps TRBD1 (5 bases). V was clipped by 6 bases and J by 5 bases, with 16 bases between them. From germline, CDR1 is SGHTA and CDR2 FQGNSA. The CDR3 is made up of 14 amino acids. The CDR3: CASSPLTVRTEAFF. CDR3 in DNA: TGTGCCAGCAGTCCGCTGACAGTTCGTACTGAAGCTTTCTTT.